This TCR beta chain comes out of a study of identical twins (dated by TCRdb to about 2016). Background for the entire study: To test whether fetal clonotypes persist, the study used deep sequencing on TCR alpha and beta repertoires from monozygotic twins, unrelated adults of various ages, and cord blood. To rule out contamination, replicate twin experiments were performed at different times with different library preparation protocols. The research as a whole found: Abundant cord blood beta clonotypes had fewer insertions, young adult naive repertoires showed a similar but weaker trend, and memory repertoires showed no such trend. Compared with coincidental sharing between unrelated individuals, out-of-frame TCR alpha sequences shared between twins had an excess of sequences with low generation probability. Invariant T cells such as MAIT and iNKT could partly confound zero-insertion analyses, though diverse VJ usage argued against this for most clonotypes. Conclusions relied on cross-sectional statistical analysis, since the same donors could not be followed over many years. Out-of-frame TCR alpha sharing in monozygotic twins was systematically underestimated by recombination models, whereas sharing between unrelated individuals was in agreement with the recombination models. The excess sharing between twins in beta out-of-frame sequences was weaker because fewer shared sequences reduced the signal-to-noise ratio.

About this clonotype: The antigen it recognizes is unknown. Base quality data are lacking; no much larger clone is found one base away.

Based on the germline V gene (reference sequence), the CDR1 and CDR2 sequences are MNHEY and SMNVEV. The junction carries 14 bases between V and J, which are trimmed by 5 bases and 4 bases respectively. The CDR3 has 15 amino acids, counting the end cysteine and phenylalanine. Left in the record is the CDR3 DNA by itself, 45 bases read in frame from the first base. Every donor was a healthy Caucasian. Miltenyi CD45RO+ enrichment and human naive T-cell isolation kits were used to isolate memory (CD45RO+) and naive T cells from PBMC. Libraries were prepared through 5' RACE. Reads for this sample came from an Illumina HiSeq 2000. A universal primer binding site was added through template switching, and the final cDNA carried a unique molecular identifier so that TCR cDNA molecules could be counted accurately. Specific primers in the conserved constant-segment region were used to synthesize first-strand cDNA for TCR alpha and beta chains. To control for contamination, every cDNA library carried two barcodes: a SMART-Mk sample barcode plus Illumina barcodes. Two successive PCR steps introduced TruSeq adapter sequences along with Illumina sample barcodes. The TCR alpha and beta cDNA libraries were sequenced on the Illumina HiSeq platform using custom primers. The study's own analysis went as follows. MiGEC was used to process raw reads and extract unique molecular identifiers, and MiXCR was used to find CDR3 positions. For each individual, recombination models were inferred using an EM algorithm with the repgenHMM and IGoR tools. The analysis of shared clonotypes was done with the tcR package in R, with sharing normalized by the product of cloneset sizes. To study raw recombination without the effects of thymic and clonal selection, out-of-frame nonproductive sequences were analyzed. TCRdb reanalyzed the raw reads on its own, using fastp at Q25 for trimming and MiXCR for clone calling, and kept in-frame beta chains. Each CDR3 protein gets just one entry, which takes the most common genes and DNA from the rows behind it. In this record, the V and J calls reflect TCRdb's handling and not the investigators' own analysis. This sample comprises about 210,000 distinct CDR3 sequences, about a tenth of them detected only once. The top ten constitute 5% to 6.5% of the sample.

This clonotype originated in a woman between 18 and 29 years old in good health. The rearrangement combines TRBV27 with TRBJ2-2; a weak D assignment points to TRBD1 (5 bases agree). The material sequenced was memory (CD45RO+) T cells sorted from blood. Read against the paper, the sample's cell subset or site label means: CD45RO+ enriched T cells. The CDR3 reads CASSVQGWGTGELFF. Here is the DNA: TGTGCCAGCAGTGTCCAGGGTTGGGGCACCGGGGAGCTGTTTTTT.